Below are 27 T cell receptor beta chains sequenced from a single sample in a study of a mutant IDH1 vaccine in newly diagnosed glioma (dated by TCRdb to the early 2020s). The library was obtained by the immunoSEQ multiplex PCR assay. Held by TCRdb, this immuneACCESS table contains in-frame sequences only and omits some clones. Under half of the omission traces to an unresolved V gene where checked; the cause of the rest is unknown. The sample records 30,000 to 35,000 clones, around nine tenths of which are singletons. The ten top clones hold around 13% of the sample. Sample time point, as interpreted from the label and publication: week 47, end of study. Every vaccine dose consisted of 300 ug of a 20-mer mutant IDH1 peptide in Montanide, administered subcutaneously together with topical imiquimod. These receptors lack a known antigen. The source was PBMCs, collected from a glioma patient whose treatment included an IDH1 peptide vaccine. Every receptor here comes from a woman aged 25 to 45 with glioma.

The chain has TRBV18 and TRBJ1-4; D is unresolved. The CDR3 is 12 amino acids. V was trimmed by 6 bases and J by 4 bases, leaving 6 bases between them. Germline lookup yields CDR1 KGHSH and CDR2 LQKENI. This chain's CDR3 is CASSGGNEKLFF. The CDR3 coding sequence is TGTGCCAGCTCGGGCGGTAATGAAAAACTGTTTTTT.

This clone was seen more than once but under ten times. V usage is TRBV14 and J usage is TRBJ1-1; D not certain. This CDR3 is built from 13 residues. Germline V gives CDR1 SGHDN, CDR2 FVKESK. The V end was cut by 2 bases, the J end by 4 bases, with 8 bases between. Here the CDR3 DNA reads TGTGCCAGCAGCCAATTATCGCGCACTGAAGCTTTCTTT. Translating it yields CASSQLSRTEAFF.

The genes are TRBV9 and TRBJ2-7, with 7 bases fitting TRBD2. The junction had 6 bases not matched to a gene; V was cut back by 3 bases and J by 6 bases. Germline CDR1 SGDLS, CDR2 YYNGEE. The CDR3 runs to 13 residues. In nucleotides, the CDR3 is TGTGCCAGCAGCGAGGGAGGGTCCGGCGAGCAGTACTTC. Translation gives CASSEGGSGEQYF.

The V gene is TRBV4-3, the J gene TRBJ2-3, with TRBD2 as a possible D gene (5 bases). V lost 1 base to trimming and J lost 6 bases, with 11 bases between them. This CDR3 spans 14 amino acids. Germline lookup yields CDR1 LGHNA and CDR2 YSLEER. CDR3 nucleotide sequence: TGCGCCAGCAGCCAAGTGCTAGCTTCGGATACGCAGTATTTT. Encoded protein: CASSQVLASDTQYF.

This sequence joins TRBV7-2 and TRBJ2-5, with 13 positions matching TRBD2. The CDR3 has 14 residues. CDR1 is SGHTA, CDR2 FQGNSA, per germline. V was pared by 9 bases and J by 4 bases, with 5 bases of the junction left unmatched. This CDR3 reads CASSRTSGGETQYF. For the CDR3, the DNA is TGTGCCAGTAGCCGGACTAGCGGGGGAGAGACCCAGTACTTC.

The DNA of the CDR3 is TGCGCCAGCAGTGAGACCGACAAGCCCTATGGCTACACCTTC. Its protein product is CASSETDKPYGYTF. The V call is TRBV10-1, the J call TRBJ1-2; no clear D. Germline V gene lookup returns CDR1 WNHNN and CDR2 SYGVQD (reference sequence). The V gene lost 2 bases and the J gene lost 4 bases, with 11 bases spanning the gap. The CDR3 is 14 residues long.

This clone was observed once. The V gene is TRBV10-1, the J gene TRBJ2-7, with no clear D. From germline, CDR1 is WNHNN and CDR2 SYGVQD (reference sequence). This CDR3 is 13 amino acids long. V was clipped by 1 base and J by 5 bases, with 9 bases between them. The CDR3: CASSELPHDEQYF. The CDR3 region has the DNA TGCGCCAGCAGTGAGTTACCGCACGACGAGCAGTACTTC.

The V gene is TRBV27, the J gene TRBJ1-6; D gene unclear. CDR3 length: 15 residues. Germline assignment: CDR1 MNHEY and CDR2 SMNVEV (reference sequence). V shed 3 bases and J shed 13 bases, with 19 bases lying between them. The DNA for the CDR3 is TGTGCCAGCAGTTTCGTCGGGCAGGCTCCCTTCCCCCTCCACTTT. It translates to CASSFVGQAPFPLHF.

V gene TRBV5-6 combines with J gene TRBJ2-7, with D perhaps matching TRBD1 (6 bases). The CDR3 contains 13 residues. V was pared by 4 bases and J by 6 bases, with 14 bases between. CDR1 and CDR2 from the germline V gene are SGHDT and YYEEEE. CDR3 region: CASSAATGPEQYF. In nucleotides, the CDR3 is TGTGCCAGCAGCGCCGCCACAGGGCCCGAGCAGTACTTC.

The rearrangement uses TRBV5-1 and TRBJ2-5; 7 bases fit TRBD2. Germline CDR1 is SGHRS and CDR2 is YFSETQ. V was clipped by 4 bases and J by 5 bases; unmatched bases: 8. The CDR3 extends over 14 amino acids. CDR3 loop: CASSPGTKQETQYF. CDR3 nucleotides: TGCGCCAGCAGCCCCGGGACTAAGCAGGAGACCCAGTACTTC.

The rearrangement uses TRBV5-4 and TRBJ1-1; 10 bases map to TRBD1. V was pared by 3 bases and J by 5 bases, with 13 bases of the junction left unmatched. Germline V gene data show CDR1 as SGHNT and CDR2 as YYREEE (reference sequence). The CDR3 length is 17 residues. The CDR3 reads CASSSRQGAPLRTEAFF. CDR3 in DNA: TGTGCCAGCAGCTCAAGACAGGGGGCGCCCCTGAGGACTGAAGCTTTCTTT.

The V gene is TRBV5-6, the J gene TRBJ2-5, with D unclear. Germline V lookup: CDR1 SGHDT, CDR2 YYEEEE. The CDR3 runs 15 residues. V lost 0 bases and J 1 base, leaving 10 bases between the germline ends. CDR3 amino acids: CASSLAGGGQETQYF. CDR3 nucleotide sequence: TGTGCCAGCAGCTTGGCCGGTGGTGGCCAAGAGACCCAGTACTTC. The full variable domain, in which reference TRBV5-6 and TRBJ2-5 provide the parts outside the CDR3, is DAGVTQSPTHLIKTRGQQVTLRCSPKSGHDTVSWYQQALGQGPQFIFQYYEEEERQRGNFPDRFSGHQFPNYSSELNVNALLLGDSALYLCASSLAGGGQETQYFGPGTRLLVL.

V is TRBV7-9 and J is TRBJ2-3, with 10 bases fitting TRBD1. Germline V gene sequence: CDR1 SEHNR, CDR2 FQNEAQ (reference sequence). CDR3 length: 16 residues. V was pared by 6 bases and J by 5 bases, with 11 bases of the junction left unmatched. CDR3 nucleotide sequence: TGTGCCAGCAGACCCCACCGGGACAGGGGAGAAGATACGCAGTATTTT. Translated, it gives CASRPHRDRGEDTQYF.

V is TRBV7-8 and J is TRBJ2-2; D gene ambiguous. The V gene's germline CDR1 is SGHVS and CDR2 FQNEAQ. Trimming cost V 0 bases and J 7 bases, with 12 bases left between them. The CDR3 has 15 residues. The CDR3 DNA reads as TGTGCCAGCAGCTTAGCGCAGGCTGCGATCGGGGAGCTGTTTTTT. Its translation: CASSLAQAAIGELFF.

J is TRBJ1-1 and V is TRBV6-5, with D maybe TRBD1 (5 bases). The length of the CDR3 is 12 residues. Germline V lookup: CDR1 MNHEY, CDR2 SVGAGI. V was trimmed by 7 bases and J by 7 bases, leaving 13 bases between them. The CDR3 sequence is CASIPRRGEAFF. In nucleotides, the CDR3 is TGTGCCAGCATCCCCCGGAGGGGTGAAGCTTTCTTT.

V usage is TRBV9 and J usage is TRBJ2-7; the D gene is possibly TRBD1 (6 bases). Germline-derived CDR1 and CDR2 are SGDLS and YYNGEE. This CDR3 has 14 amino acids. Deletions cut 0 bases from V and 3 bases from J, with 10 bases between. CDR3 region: CASSVDWTDYEQYF. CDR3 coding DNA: TGTGCCAGCAGCGTAGACTGGACAGACTACGAGCAGTACTTC.

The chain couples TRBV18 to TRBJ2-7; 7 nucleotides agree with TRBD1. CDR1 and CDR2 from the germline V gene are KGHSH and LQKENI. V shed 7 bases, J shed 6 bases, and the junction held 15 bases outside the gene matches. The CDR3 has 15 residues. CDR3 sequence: CASYRSGTALGEQYF. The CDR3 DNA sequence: TGTGCCAGCTATCGGTCCGGGACAGCACTAGGCGAGCAGTACTTC.

Here the CDR3 DNA reads TGCGCCAGCAGTGAGTCGAGTGTCGGGGGGGTGAAGACCCAGTACTTC. Its translation is CASSESSVGGVKTQYF. The chain couples TRBV10-1 to TRBJ2-5; 8 nucleotides line up with TRBD2. V gave up 0 bases and J gave up 6 bases; unmatched junction bases: 9. In germline, CDR1 is WNHNN, CDR2 SYGVQD (reference sequence). CDR3 length equals 16 residues.

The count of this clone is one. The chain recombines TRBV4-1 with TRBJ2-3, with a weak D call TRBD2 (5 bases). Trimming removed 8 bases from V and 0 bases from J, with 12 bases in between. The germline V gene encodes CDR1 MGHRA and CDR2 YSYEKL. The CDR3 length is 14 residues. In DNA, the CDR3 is TGCGCCAGCCGGGGAAACTTGAGCACAGATACGCAGTATTTT. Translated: CASRGNLSTDTQYF.

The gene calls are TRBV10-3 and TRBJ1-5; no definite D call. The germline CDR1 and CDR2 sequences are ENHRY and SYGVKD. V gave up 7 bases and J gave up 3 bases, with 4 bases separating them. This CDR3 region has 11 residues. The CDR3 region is CAINHNQPQHF. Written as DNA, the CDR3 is TGTGCCATCAACCACAATCAGCCCCAGCATTTT.

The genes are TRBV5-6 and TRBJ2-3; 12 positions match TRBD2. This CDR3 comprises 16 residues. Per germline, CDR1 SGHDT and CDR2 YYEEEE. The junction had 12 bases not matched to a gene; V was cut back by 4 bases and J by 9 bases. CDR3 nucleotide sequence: TGTGCCAGCAGCAGCCTATGGACTAGCGGGGTTGGAACGCAGTATTTT. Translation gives CASSSLWTSGVGTQYF. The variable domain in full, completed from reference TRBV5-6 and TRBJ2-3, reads DAGVTQSPTHLIKTRGQQVTLRCSPKSGHDTVSWYQQALGQGPQFIFQYYEEEERQRGNFPDRFSGHQFPNYSSELNVNALLLGDSALYLCASSSLWTSGVGTQYFGPGTRLTVL.

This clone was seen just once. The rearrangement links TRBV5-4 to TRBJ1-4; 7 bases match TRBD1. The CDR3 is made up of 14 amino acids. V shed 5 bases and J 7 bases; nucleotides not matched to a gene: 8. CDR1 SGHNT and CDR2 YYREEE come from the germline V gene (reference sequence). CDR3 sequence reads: CASRSQGMGEKLFF. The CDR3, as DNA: TGTGCCAGCAGATCACAGGGGATGGGTGAAAAACTGTTTTTT. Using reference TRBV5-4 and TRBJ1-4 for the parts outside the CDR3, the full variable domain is ETGVTQSPTHLIKTRGQQVTLRCSSQSGHNTVSWYQQALGQGPQFIFQYYREEENGRGNFPPRFSGLQFPNYSSELNVNALELDDSALYLCASRSQGMGEKLFFGSGTQLSVL.

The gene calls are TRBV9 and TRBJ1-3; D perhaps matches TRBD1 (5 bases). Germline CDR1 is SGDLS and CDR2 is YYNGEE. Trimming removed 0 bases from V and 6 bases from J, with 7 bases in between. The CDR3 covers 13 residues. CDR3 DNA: TGTGCCAGCAGCGTAGAGGGGATAAACACCATATATTTT. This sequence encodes CASSVEGINTIYF.

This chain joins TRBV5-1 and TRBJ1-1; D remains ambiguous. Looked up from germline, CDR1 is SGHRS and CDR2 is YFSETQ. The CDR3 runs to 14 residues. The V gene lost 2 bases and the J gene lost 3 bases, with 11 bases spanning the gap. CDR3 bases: TGCGCCAGCAGCTTAGCCATAGGGTACACTGAAGCTTTCTTT. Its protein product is CASSLAIGYTEAFF.

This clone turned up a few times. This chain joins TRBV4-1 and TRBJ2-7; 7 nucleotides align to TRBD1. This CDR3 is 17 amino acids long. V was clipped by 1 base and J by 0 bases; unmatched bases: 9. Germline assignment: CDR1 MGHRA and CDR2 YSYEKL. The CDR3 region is CASSQGTDRTGSYEQYF. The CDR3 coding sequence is TGCGCCAGCAGCCAAGGGACGGACAGGACGGGCTCCTACGAGCAGTACTTC.

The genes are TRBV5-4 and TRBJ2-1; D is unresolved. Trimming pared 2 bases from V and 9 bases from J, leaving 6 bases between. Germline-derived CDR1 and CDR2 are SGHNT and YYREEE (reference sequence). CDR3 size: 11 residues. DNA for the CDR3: TGTGCCAGCAGCTTACGCACTGAGCAGTTCTTC. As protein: CASSLRTEQFF. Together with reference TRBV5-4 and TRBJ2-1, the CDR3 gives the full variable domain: ETGVTQSPTHLIKTRGQQVTLRCSSQSGHNTVSWYQQALGQGPQFIFQYYREEENGRGNFPPRFSGLQFPNYSSELNVNALELDDSALYLCASSLRTEQFFGPGTRLTVL.

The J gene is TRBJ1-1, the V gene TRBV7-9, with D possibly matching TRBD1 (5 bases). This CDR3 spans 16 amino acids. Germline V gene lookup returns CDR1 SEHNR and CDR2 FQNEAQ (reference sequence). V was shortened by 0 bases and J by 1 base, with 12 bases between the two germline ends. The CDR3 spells CASSLAGGKANTEAFF. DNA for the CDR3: TGTGCCAGCAGCTTAGCTGGGGGTAAGGCGAACACTGAAGCTTTCTTT.